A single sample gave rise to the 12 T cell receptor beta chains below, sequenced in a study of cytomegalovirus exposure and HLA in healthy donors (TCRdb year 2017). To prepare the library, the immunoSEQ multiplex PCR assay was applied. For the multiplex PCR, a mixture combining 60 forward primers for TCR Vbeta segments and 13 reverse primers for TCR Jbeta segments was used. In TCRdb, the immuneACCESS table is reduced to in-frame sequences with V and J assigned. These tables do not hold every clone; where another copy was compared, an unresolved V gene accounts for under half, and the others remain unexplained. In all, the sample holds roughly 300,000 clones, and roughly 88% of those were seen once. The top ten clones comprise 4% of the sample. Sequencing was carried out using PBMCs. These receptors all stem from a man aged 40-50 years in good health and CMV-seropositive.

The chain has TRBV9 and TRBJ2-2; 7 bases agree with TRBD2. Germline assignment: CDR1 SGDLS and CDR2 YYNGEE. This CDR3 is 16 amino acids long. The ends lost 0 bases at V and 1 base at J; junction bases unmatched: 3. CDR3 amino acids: CASSVVSSGNTGELFF. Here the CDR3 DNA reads TGTGCCAGCAGCGTAGTTTCTAGCGGGAACACCGGGGAGCTGTTTTTT. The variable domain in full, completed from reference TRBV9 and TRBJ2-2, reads DSGVTQTPKHLITATGQRVTLRCSPRSGDLSVYWYQQSLDQGLQFLIQYYNGEERAKGNILERFSAQQFPDLHSELNLSSLELGDSALYFCASSVVSSGNTGELFFGEGSRLTVL.

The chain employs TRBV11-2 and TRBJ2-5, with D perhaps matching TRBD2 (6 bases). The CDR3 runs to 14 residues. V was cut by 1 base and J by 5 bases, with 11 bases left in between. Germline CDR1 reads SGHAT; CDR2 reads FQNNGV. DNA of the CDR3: TGTGCCAGCAGCTTAGTAGCGGATGGGGAGACCCAGTACTTC. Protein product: CASSLVADGETQYF.

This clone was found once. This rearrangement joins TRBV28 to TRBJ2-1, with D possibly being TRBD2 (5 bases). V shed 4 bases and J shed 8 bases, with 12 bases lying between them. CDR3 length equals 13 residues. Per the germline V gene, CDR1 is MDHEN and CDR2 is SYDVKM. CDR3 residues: CASSSGNGDEQFF. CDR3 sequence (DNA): TGTGCCAGCAGTTCCGGGAATGGGGATGAGCAGTTCTTC.

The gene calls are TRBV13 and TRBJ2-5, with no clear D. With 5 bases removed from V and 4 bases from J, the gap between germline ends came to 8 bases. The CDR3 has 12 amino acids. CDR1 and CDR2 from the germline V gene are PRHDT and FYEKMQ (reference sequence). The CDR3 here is CASSAVVETQYF. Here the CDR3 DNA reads TGTGCCAGCAGCGCGGTAGTAGAGACCCAGTACTTC.

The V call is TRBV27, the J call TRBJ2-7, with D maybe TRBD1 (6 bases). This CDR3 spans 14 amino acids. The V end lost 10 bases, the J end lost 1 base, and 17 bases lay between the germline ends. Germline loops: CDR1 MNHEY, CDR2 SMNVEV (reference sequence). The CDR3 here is CATSQGRDSYEQYF. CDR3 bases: TGTGCCACTTCTCAGGGGCGAGATTCCTACGAGCAGTACTTC.

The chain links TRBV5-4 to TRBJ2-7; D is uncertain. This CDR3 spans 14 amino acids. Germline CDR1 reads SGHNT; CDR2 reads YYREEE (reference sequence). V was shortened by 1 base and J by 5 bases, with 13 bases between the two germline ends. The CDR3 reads CASSLIGVGNEQYF. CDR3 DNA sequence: TGTGCCAGCAGCTTGATTGGAGTCGGAAACGAGCAGTACTTC.

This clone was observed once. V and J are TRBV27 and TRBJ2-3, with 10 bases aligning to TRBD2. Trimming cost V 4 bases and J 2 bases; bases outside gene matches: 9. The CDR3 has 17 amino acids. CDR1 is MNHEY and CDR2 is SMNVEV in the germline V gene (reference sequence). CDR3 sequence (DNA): TGTGCCAGCAGTTATGGGGTTGGGACTAGCGTCACAGATACGCAGTATTTT. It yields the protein CASSYGVGTSVTDTQYF.

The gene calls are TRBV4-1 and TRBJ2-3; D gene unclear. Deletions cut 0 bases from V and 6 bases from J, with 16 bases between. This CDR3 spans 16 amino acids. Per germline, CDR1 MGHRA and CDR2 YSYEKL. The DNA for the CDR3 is TGCGCCAGCAGCCAAGATCGGAAAGAAACGGGTGATACGCAGTATTTT. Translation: CASSQDRKETGDTQYF.

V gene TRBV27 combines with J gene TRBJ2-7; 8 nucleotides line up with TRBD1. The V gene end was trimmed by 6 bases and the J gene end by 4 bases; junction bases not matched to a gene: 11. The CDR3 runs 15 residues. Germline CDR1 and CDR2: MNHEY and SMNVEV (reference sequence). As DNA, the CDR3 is TGTGCCAGCAGCCGCGCCGGGACAGGTCATTACGAGCAGTACTTC. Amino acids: CASSRAGTGHYEQYF.

CDR3 loop: CASNRDRGLTGELFF. The CDR3, as DNA: TGTGCCAGTAACCGGGACAGGGGCCTCACCGGGGAGCTGTTTTTT. V and J are TRBV19 and TRBJ2-2, with 10 bases matching TRBD1. This CDR3 region has 15 residues. V trimming: 7 bases; J trimming: 4 bases; junction bases outside the gene matches: 6. Germline assignment: CDR1 LNHDA and CDR2 SQIVND (reference sequence).

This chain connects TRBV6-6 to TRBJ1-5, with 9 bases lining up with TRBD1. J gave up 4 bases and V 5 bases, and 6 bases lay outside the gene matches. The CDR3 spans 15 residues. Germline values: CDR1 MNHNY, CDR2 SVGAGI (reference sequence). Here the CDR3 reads CASSLWTGENQPQHF. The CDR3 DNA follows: TGTGCCAGCAGTCTCTGGACAGGGGAAAATCAGCCCCAGCATTTT.

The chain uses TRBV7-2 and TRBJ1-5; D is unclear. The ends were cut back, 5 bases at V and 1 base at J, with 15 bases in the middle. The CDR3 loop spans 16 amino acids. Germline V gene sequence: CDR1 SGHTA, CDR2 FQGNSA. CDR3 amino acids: CASSPERRGSNQPQHF. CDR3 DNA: TGTGCCAGCAGCCCCGAGAGGCGAGGGAGCAATCAGCCCCAGCATTTT.